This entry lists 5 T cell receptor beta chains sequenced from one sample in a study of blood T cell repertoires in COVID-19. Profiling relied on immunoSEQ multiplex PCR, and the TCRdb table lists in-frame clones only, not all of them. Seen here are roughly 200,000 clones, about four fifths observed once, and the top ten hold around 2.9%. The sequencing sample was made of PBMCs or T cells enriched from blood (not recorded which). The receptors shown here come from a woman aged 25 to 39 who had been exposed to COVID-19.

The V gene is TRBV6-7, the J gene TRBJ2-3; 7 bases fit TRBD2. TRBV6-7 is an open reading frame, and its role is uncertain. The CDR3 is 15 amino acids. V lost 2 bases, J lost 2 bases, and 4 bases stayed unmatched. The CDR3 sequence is CASSYGGETTDTQYF. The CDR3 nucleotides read TGTGCCAGCAGTTACGGGGGGGAAACCACAGATACGCAGTATTTT.

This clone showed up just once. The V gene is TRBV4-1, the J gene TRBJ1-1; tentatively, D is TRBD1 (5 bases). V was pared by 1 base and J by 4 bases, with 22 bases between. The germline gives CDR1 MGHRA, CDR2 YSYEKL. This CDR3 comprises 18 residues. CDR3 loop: CASSQVFTGGTGITEAFF. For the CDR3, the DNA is TGCGCCAGCAGCCAAGTCTTCACGGGGGGGACCGGGATCACTGAAGCTTTCTTT.

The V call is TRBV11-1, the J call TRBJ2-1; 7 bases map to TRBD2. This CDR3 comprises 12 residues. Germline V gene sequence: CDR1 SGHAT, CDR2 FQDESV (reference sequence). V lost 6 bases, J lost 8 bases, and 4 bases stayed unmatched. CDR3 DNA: TGTGCCAGCAGTGGAGCGGGGTATGAGCAGTTCTTC. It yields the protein CASSGAGYEQFF.

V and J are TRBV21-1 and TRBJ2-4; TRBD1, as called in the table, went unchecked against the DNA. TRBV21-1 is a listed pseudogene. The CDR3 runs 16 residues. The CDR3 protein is CASSRSGTGGKNIQYF. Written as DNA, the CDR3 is TGTGCCAGCAGCCGTTCCGGGACAGGGGGCAAAAACATTCAGTACTTC.

The DNA of the CDR3 is TGTGCCAGCAGTTTATTAGCGGGGTTAAGCTACGAGCAGTACTTC. Translation: CASSLLAGLSYEQYF. The chain combines TRBV27 with TRBJ2-7; 8 bases are a match to TRBD2. Germline CDR1 reads MNHEY; CDR2 reads SMNVEV (reference sequence). This CDR3 is 15 amino acids long. The V segment lost 1 base and the J segment 3 bases; nucleotides outside the gene matches: 5.